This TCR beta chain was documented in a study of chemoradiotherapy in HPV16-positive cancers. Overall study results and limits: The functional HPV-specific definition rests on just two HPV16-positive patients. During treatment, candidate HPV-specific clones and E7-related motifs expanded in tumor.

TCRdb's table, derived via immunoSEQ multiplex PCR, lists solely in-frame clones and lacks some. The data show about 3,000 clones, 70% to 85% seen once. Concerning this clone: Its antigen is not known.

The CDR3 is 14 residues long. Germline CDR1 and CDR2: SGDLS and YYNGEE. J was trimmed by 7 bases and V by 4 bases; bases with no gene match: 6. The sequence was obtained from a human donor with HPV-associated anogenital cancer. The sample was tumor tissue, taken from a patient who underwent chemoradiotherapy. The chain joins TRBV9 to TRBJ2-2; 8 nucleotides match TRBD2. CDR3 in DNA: TGTGCCAGCAGCACCCGGGGGGGTAACGGGGAGCTGTTTTTT. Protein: CASSTRGGNGELFF. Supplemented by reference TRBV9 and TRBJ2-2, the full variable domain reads DSGVTQTPKHLITATGQRVTLRCSPRSGDLSVYWYQQSLDQGLQFLIQYYNGEERAKGNILERFSAQQFPDLHSELNLSSLELGDSALYFCASSTRGGNGELFFGEGSRLTVL.